This TCR beta chain appears in the sequencing data of a study of CD8 T cells in Susac syndrome. RNA amounts of roughly 0.45 to 1 ug underwent reverse transcription with random hexamers. Amplification of TCR beta CDR3 used immunoSEQ multiplex PCR across 54 Vbeta and 13 Jbeta. From the immunoSEQ multiplex PCR reads, TCRdb called clonotypes with MiXCR, one entry per CDR3 protein. Among about 250,000 distinct CDR3 sequences listed, around 93% were seen once. J was trimmed by 5 bases and V by 0 bases; bases with no gene match: 14. The CDR3 contains 18 residues. CDR1 and CDR2 from the germline V gene are SGHNT and YYREEE (reference sequence). From blood CD8+ and CD4+ T cells, the TCR beta chain was sequenced. TEMRA cells were FACS-enriched, unlike CD8+ and CD4+ T cells, which were negatively isolated.

The TCR originated in a human donor with multiple sclerosis. This chain joins TRBV5-4 and TRBJ2-5; 9 bases match TRBD2. The specimen was CD4+ T cells from PBMCs. In DNA, the CDR3 is TGTGCCAGCAGCTTGGCCAATGTTCGGCGGGGGGGCGGGGAGACCCAGTACTTC. It is translated as CASSLANVRRGGGETQYF.